This is a list of T cell receptor beta chains from one sample in a study of blood T cell repertoires in COVID-19. Repertoires were generated with immunoSEQ multiplex PCR, while TCRdb's copy carries only in-frame clones and drops some. This repertoire shows around 190,000 clones, approximately 85% found once; its top ten account for around 4.9%. The material sequenced was peripheral blood. The source of these receptors is a woman over 75 with acute or convalescent COVID-19. Each CDR3 is given with its conserved first and last residue. The order of the fields is J gene, V gene, clone size, D gene, CDR3 protein, CDR3 DNA. A D gene is named only where the DNA matches it firmly. Not every row has a clone size; where given, it reads once, few, many or a size class.

TRBJ1-1 TRBV19 few - CASSPTRDFGSFF TGTGCCAGTAGTCCTACCCGGGACTTCGGGTCTTTCTTT
TRBJ1-2 TRBV28 - - CASSTGLTYGYTF TGTGCCAGCAGTACGGGACTGACTTATGGCTACACCTTC
TRBJ1-3 TRBV19 - TRBD1 CATYSRGPGNTIYF TGTGCCACTTACTCCAGGGGGCCCGGAAACACCATATATTTT
TRBJ1-1 TRBV7-2 - TRBD1 CASSSRTGGLAIRSEAFF TGTGCCAGCAGCTCCAGGACAGGGGGCTTAGCTATAAGGTCTGAAGCTTTCTTT
TRBJ2-1 TRBV3-1/TRBV3-2 - TRBD2 CASSRTSGLNEQFF TGTGCCAGCAGCAGGACTAGCGGGCTCAATGAGCAGTTCTTC
TRBJ2-1 TRBV5-4 - TRBD2 CASSLGGLAPVGVQFF TGTGCCAGCAGCTTGGGGGGACTAGCACCTGTTGGGGTGCAGTTCTTC
TRBJ2-2 TRBV28 - TRBD2 CASSSGLAGGPAGELFF TGTGCCAGCAGTTCCGGACTAGCGGGAGGGCCGGCCGGGGAGCTGTTTTTT
TRBJ2-6 TRBV7-9 - - CASSLARGFSGANVLTF TGTGCCAGCAGCTTAGCGAGAGGTTTCTCTGGGGCCAACGTCCTGACTTTC
TRBJ2-1 TRBV9 - TRBD2 CASSAYTSGEQFF TGTGCCAGCAGCGCTTACACTAGCGGGGAGCAGTTCTTC
TRBJ1-3 TRBV7-9 - - CASSPGGRGHGNTIYF TGTGCCAGCAGCCCTGGCGGGAGAGGGCATGGAAACACCATATATTTT
TRBJ2-7 TRBV29-1 - TRBD1 CSVTTGAPHYEQYF TGCAGCGTTACAACAGGGGCCCCTCACTACGAGCAGTACTTC
TRBJ1-4 TRBV27 - - CASSFGTVRGEKLFF TGTGCCAGCAGTTTTGGAACCGTAAGGGGGGAAAAACTGTTTTTT
TRBJ1-4 TRBV13 once - CASSFRANNEKLFF TGTGCCAGCAGCTTCAGGGCCAATAATGAAAAACTGTTTTTT
TRBJ1-1 TRBV3-1/TRBV3-2 - - CASSQRVNTEAFF TGTGCCAGCAGCCAACGGGTCAACACTGAAGCTTTCTTT
TRBJ2-1 TRBV5-1 - TRBD2 CASSPLAGDYNEQFF TGCGCCAGCAGCCCTTTAGCGGGGGACTACAATGAGCAGTTCTTC
TRBJ2-5 TRBV24-1 - - CATSDGWDTRGETQYF TGTGCCACCAGTGATGGATGGGACACCCGAGGGGAGACCCAGTACTTC
TRBJ2-7 TRBV7-2 once TRBD1 CASSLGGQAVRTYEQYF TGTGCCAGCAGCTTAGGAGGACAGGCCGTAAGAACCTACGAGCAGTACTTC
TRBJ1-2 TRBV18 - TRBD1 CATGEGQGVVAYTF TGTGCCACCGGAGAGGGACAGGGGGTCGTGGCCTACACCTTC
TRBJ1-1 TRBV18 - TRBD1 CASSPRKGATTEAFF TGTGCCAGCTCACCACGCAAGGGGGCGACTACTGAAGCTTTCTTT
TRBJ1-2 TRBV6-5 - - CASSPGGYDGGYTF TGTGCCAGCAGTCCCGGGGGTTATGATGGAGGCTACACCTTC
TRBJ1-4 TRBV5-1 - TRBD1 CASSTTGGVEKLFF TGCGCCAGCAGCACAACAGGGGGTGTTGAAAAACTGTTTTTT
TRBJ1-5 TRBV30 - TRBD1 CAWSGTGGYQPQHF TGTGCCTGGAGTGGGACAGGGGGATATCAGCCCCAGCATTTT
TRBJ1-1 TRBV18 - TRBD1 CASSDSTGFGTEAFF TGTGCCAGCTCAGATTCGACAGGGTTCGGCACTGAAGCTTTCTTT
TRBJ2-7 TRBV7-2 - - CASSFGRNEAYEQYF TGTGCCAGCAGCTTTGGGCGTAACGAAGCCTACGAGCAGTACTTC